Listed below are T cell receptor beta chains from one sample, sequenced in a study of long-term antiretroviral therapy in people with HIV. Data came from immunoSEQ multiplex PCR; TCRdb stores just in-frame clones and leaves some out. The table lists around 11,000 clones, roughly 90% of them singletons. Specimen: unsorted PBMCs, collected 0.2 years before starting antiretroviral therapy. The receptor source for this set is a woman aged 40 to 55 with HIV. The CDR3 runs from the conserved cysteine through the conserved F or W. D genes are given only for firm matches. Expanded clones get a size class; other rows say once, few or many, or leave the size out.

CDR3 DNA	CDR3 protein	J gene	D gene	V gene	clone size
TGTGCCAGCTCACCCCAGAATTACGCAACTAATGAAAAACTGTTTTTT	CASSPQNYATNEKLFF	TRBJ1-4	-	TRBV18	-
TGTGCTAGCAGCTTCGATAACACCGGGGAGCTGTTTTTT	CASSFDNTGELFF	TRBJ2-2	-	TRBV7-7	-
TGTGCCAGCAGTCTACAGGCGGGAGTAAGGGAAAAACTGTTTTTT	CASSLQAGVREKLFF	TRBJ1-4	-	TRBV25-1	-
TGTGCCAGCAGTTGGCACAGGGGGCGTGAGAGGACTTTCTTT	CASSWHRGRERTFF	TRBJ1-1	TRBD1	TRBV6-5	-
TGTGCCAGCAGTGACAGGGGGTATAGCAATCAGCCCCAGCATTTT	CASSDRGYSNQPQHF	TRBJ1-5	TRBD1	TRBV6-1	-
TGTGCCAGCAGCCAAGATCTGCCAGGGGCAACTAATGAAAAACTGTTTTTT	CASSQDLPGATNEKLFF	TRBJ1-4	-	TRBV14	few
TGTGCCATCAGGGCGACAGGGGAAAACTATGGCTACACCTTC	CAIRATGENYGYTF	TRBJ1-2	TRBD1	TRBV10-3	-
TGTGCCAGCAGCCCTCTGGTGGGAGGGGGGGAGACCCAGTACTTC	CASSPLVGGGETQYF	TRBJ2-5	-	TRBV7-9	-
TGTGCCAGTAGTATAGGACGGACAGGTGATAATTCACCCCTCCACTTT	CASSIGRTGDNSPLHF	TRBJ1-6	TRBD1	TRBV19	-
TGTGCCAGCAGCGGACCCAGCCGCGGGTGGTTTGATCAGCCCCAGCATTTT	CASSGPSRGWFDQPQHF	TRBJ1-5	-	TRBV2	once
TGTGCCTGGGGGGACAGGGTTGGCCAAGAGACCCAGTACTTC	CAWGDRVGQETQYF	TRBJ2-5	TRBD1	TRBV30	medium-sized
TGTGCCAGTAGTATGGAACAGGGGATGAACACTGAAGCTTTCTTT	CASSMEQGMNTEAFF	TRBJ1-1	TRBD1	TRBV19	few
TGCGCCAGCAGCTTGGCCGCACAAGAAGAGACCCAGTACTTC	CASSLAAQEETQYF	TRBJ2-5	-	TRBV5-1	-
TGTGCCAGCAGGGTACAGGGGACTGGAAACACCATATATTTT	CASRVQGTGNTIYF	TRBJ1-3	TRBD1	TRBV27	-
TGCGCCAGCAGCCCCAGGGAGGCGTTACGGGGCTACACCTTC	CASSPREALRGYTF	TRBJ1-2	-	TRBV4-3	-
TGTGCTAGTGGTTTGGTATCTGGAGGAACCGGGGAGCTGTTTTTT	CASGLVSGGTGELFF	TRBJ2-2	-	TRBV12-5	-
TGTGCCAGCAGCTTGTCTTTCCCTGGTTCGCGGGGCTACACCTTC	CASSLSFPGSRGYTF	TRBJ1-2	-	TRBV5-4	-
TGTGCCAGCAGTTGGGGACAGAGGGCTAACACCTTC	CASSWGQRANTF	TRBJ1-2	TRBD1	TRBV28	-
TGTGCCAGCAGCCCACGGGCCGGGAACACTGAAGCTTTCTTT	CASSPRAGNTEAFF	TRBJ1-1	-	TRBV7-9	-
TGCGCCAGCAGCCAAGTTTTCGGGACAGGGGCGCTTACTAATGAAAAACTGTTTTTT	CASSQVFGTGALTNEKLFF	TRBJ1-4	TRBD1	TRBV4-3	-
TGTGCCAGCTCACCGCCGGGCGCGGGACAGGCCTCTAACTATGGCTACACCTTC	CASSPPGAGQASNYGYTF	TRBJ1-2	TRBD1	TRBV18	-
TGTGCCAGCAGCGCGAACAGGGGCAAGTCACCCCTCCACTTT	CASSANRGKSPLHF	TRBJ1-6	TRBD1	TRBV7-3	-